The TCR beta chain described here comes from a study of regulatory T cells in long-lasting Graves disease. Combining iRepertoire HTBI primers with Arm-PCR of CDR3 regions, the authors built TCR beta libraries. Via MiXCR, TCRdb re-called the multiplex PCR reads, giving one row per CDR3 protein. The sample contains 400,000 to 550,000 distinct CDR3 sequences, around 15% of which appear only once. This clonotype was counted ten times or more. V lost 0 bases and J 2 bases, leaving 12 bases between the germline ends. This CDR3 spans 16 amino acids. Germline assignment: CDR1 SNHLY and CDR2 FYNNEI. Time point noted: newly diagnosed GD, antithyroid drugs for less than 3 months. Extracted PBMC RNA gave rise to the TCR library. The sample was also linked to a second study, of T cells in Graves' hyperthyroidism and ophthalmopathy. From that paper: TCR CDR3 underwent first-round RT-PCR with the HTBI primer set.

This receptor was identified in a woman aged 18 to 35 with Graves disease. Sequencing was performed on peripheral blood mononuclear cells (PBMCs), taken at new diagnosis, from a patient treated with antithyroid drugs. The rearrangement joins TRBV2 to TRBJ2-3; a possible D gene is TRBD1 (5 bases). CDR3 in amino acids: CASSEAQGGNTDTQYF. The DNA for the CDR3 is TGTGCCAGCAGTGAAGCGCAGGGTGGAAACACAGATACGCAGTATTTT. The variable domain in full, with the rest retrieved from reference TRBV2 and TRBJ2-3, is EPEVTQTPSHQVTQMGQEVILRCVPISNHLYFYWYRQILGQKVEFLVSFYNNEISEKSEIFDDQFSVERPDGSNFTLKIRSTKLEDSAMYFCASSEAQGGNTDTQYFGPGTRLTVL.